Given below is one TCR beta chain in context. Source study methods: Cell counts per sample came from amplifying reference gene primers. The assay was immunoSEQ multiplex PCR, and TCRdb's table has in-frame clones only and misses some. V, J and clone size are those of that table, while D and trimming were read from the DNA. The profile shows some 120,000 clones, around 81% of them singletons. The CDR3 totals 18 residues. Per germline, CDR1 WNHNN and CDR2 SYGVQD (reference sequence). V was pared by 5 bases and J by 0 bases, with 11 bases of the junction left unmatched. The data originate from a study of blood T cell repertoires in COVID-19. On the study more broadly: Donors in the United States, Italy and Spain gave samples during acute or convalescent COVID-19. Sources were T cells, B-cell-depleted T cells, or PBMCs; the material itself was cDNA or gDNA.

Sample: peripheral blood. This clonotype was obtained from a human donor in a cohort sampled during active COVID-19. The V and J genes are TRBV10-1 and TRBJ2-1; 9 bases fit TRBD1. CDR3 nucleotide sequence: TGCGCCAGCAGTAAGTTGGGGGACAGGGACAGCTCCTACAATGAGCAGTTCTTC. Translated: CASSKLGDRDSSYNEQFF.